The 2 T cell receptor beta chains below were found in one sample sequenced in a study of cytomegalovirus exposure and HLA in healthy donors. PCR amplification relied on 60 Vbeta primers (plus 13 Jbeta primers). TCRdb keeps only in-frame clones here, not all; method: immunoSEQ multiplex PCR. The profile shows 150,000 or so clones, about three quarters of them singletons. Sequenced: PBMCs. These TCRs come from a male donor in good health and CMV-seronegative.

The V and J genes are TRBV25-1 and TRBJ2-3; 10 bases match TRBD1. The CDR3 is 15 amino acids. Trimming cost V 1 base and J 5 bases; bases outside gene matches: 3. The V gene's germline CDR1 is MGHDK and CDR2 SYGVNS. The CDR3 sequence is CASSELTGGGDTQYF. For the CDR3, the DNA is TGTGCCAGCAGTGAATTGACAGGGGGCGGAGATACGCAGTATTTT.

The CDR3 coding sequence is TGTGCCAGTAGTCATGGGGGGGCCGGGGAGCTGTTTTTT. This translates into CASSHGGAGELFF. The J gene is TRBJ2-2, the V gene TRBV19; 7 nucleotides line up with TRBD2. Germline V gene data show CDR1 as LNHDA and CDR2 as SQIVND (reference sequence). CDR3 length: 13 amino acids. V dropped 5 bases and J dropped 6; count of bases not matched to a gene: 3. Full variable domain (rest looked up from reference TRBV19 and TRBJ2-2): DGGITQSPKYLFRKEGQNVTLSCEQNLNHDAMYWYRQDPGQGLRLIYYSQIVNDFQKGDIAEGYSVSREKKESFPLTVTSAQKNPTAFYLCASSHGGAGELFFGEGSRLTVL.